This TCR beta chain stems from a study of monozygotic twins with inflammatory bowel disease. Concerning this clonotype: Its antigen is currently unknown.

TCRdb reprocessed the 5' RACE reads; each CDR3 protein has one entry and no DNA is given. The sample table sets out about 210,000 distinct CDR3 sequences. Whole-study findings and limits: Concordant and discordant twins showed no difference in repertoire similarity, possibly from limited power. IBD patients had lower TCRbeta diversity (inverse Simpson) than healthy co-twins.

The length of the CDR3 is 12 residues. Germline CDR1 reads KGHSH; CDR2 reads LQKENI. The specimen was blood. The sequence was obtained from a human donor with ulcerative colitis or Crohn's disease, or a healthy co-twin of an affected twin (not recorded which). The rearrangement links TRBV18 to TRBJ2-5. The CDR3: CASSWDQETQYF.